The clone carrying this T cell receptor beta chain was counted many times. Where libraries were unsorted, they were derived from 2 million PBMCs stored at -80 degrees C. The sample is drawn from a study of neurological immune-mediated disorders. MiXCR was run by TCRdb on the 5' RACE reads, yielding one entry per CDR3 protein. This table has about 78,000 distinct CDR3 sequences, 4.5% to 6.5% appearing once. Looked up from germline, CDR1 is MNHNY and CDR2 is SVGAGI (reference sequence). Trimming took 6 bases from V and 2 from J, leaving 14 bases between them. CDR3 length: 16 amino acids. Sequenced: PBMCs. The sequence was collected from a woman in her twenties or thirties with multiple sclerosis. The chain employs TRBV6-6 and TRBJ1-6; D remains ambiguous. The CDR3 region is CASSQGGPAYNSPLHF. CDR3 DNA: TGTGCCAGCAGCCAAGGCGGACCGGCCTATAATTCACCCCTCCACTTT.